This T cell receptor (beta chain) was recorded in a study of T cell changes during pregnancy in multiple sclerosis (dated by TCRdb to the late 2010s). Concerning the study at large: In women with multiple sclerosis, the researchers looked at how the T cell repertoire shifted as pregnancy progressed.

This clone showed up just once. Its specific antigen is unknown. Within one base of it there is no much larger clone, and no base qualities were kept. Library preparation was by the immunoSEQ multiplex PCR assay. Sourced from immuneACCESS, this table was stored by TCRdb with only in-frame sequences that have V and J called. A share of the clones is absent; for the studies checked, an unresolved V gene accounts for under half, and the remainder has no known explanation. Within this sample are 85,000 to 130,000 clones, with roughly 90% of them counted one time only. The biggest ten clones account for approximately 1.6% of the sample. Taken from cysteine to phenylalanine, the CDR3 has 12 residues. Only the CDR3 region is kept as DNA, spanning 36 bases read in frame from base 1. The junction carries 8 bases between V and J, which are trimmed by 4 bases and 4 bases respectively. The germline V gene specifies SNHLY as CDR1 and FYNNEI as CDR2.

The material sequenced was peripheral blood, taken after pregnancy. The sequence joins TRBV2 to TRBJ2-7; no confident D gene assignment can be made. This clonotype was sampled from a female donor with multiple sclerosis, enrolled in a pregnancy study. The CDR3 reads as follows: CASSGAYYEQYF. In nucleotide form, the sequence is TGTGCCAGCAGTGGGGCCTATTACGAGCAGTACTTC.